This TCR beta chain was retrieved from a study of cytomegalovirus exposure and HLA in healthy donors. This CDR3 is 13 amino acids long. V dropped 7 bases and J dropped 4 bases, with 11 bases sitting between them. Germline CDR1 and CDR2: LNHDA and SQIVND (reference sequence). The PCR had 60 Vbeta and 13 Jbeta primers. Measured with immunoSEQ multiplex PCR; TCRdb has only the in-frame clones, and not every one. The sample has about 180,000 clones, over 65% seen once. The chain uses TRBV19 and TRBJ1-5; D is uncertain. The clonotype was recovered from a man aged 55 to 70 in good health and CMV-seronegative. The sequencing sample was made of PBMCs. The CDR3 DNA is TGTGCCAGTACCTACAGTCGTAATCAGCCCCAGCATTTT. Translated, it gives CASTYSRNQPQHF.